This T cell receptor (beta chain) was observed in a study of cytotoxic CD8 clonotypes in ibrutinib-treated CLL. Study-level information: The response samples were taken once patients had been treated for a median of approximately 13 months, range 6 to 36. General study findings and limits: With treatment, public clonotypes, which were uncommon, either contracted or remained stable. Clonality measured at baseline exceeded age-matched healthy donors, tracking circulating CD8+ T-cell counts.

V was trimmed by 5 bases and J by 4 bases, leaving 15 bases between them. The CDR3 has 14 amino acids. Germline V CDR1 and CDR2: SEHNR, FQNEAQ (reference sequence). Comment on this clone: Its matching antigen is unknown.

Deep sequencing aimed at 1 in 200,000 to 1 in 1 million T cells' resolution. Profiled with immunoSEQ multiplex PCR; TCRdb holds only in-frame clones, not every one. The sample records fewer than 400,000 clones, 67% being singletons. This receptor was taken from a human donor with chronic lymphocytic leukemia. The chain joins TRBV7-9 to TRBJ2-7; D gene uncertain. The sample in question was PBMCs, obtained after 36 months of ibrutinib treatment. The CDR3 reads CASSPRTLQYEQYF. The CDR3 DNA sequence: TGTGCCAGCAGCCCTAGGACCTTGCAGTACGAGCAGTACTTC. Drawing the rest from reference TRBV7-9 and TRBJ2-7, the complete variable domain is DTGVSQNPRHKITKRGQNVTFRCDPISEHNRLYWYRQTLGQGPEFLTYFQNEAQLEKSRLLSDRFSAERPKGSFSTLEIQRTEQGDSAMYLCASSPRTLQYEQYFGPGTRLTVT.